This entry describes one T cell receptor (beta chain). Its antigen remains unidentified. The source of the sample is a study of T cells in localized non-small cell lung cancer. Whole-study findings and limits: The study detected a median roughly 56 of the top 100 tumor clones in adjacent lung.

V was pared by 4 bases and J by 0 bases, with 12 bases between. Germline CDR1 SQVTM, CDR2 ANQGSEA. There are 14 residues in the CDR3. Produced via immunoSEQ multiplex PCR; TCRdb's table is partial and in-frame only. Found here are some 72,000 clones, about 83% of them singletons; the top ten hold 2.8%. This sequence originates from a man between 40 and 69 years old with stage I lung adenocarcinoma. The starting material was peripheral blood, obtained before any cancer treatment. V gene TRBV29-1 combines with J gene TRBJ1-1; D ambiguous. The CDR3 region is CSVAFGRLNTEAFF. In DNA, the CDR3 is TGCAGCGTTGCTTTCGGCAGGTTGAACACTGAAGCTTTCTTT.